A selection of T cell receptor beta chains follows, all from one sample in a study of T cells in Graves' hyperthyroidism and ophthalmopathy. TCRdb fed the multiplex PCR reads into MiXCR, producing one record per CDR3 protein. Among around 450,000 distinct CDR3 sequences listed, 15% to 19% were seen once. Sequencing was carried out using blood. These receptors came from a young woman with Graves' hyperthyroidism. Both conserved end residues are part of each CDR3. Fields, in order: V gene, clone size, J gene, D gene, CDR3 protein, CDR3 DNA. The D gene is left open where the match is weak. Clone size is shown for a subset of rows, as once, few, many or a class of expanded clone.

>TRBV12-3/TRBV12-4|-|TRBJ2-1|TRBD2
CASSTGTSGVLYNEQFF
TGTGCCAGCAGTACCGGGACTAGCGGGGTGTTATACAATGAGCAGTTCTTC
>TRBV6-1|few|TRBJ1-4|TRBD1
CAANGQGREKPFF
TGTGCCGCAAACGGACAGGGGCGTGAAAAACCGTTTTTT
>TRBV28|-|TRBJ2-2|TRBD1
CASSGYRGNTGELFF
TGTGCCAGCAGTGGTTACAGGGGAAACACCGGGGAGCTGTTTTTT
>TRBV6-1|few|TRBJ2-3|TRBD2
CVSSDKRGGADTQYF
TGTGTCAGCAGTGACAAGCGGGGGGGCGCAGATACGCAGTATTTT
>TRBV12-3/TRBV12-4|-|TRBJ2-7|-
CASSGDQGLMDEQYF
TGTGCCAGCAGCGGGGACCAGGGGCTCATGGACGAGCAGTACTTC
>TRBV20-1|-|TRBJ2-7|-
CSARDPRGYSGPTYEQYF
TGCAGTGCTAGAGATCCCAGGGGTTACTCCGGCCCTACCTACGAGCAGTACTTC
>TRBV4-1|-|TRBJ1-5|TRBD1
CASSKTRDRGVSNQPQHF
TGCGCCAGCAGCAAAACCCGGGACAGGGGGGTAAGCAATCAGCCCCAGCATTTT
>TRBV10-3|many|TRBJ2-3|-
CAISDFGGTDTQYF
TGTGCCATCAGTGATTTCGGGGGTACAGATACGCAGTATTTT
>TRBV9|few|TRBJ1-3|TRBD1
CASSADRTGNTIYF
TGTGCCAGCAGCGCGGACAGGACTGGAAACACCATATATTTT
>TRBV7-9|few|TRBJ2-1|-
CASSPPENGRNEQFF
TGTGCCAGCAGCCCACCGGAAAATGGGAGGAATGAGCAGTTCTTC
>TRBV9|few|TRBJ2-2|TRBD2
CASSVSGGPTGELFF
TGTGCCAGCAGCGTCAGCGGGGGCCCCACCGGGGAGCTGTTTTTT
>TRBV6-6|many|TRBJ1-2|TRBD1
CASSSILTGGYGYTF
TGTGCCAGCAGTTCTATCCTCACAGGGGGGTATGGCTACACCTTC
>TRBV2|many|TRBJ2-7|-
CASTGPADSYEQYF
TGTGCCAGCACGGGACCCGCGGACAGCTACGAGCAGTACTTC
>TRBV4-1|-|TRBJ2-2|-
CASSQEGWEGADTGELFF
TGCGCCAGCAGCCAAGAAGGGTGGGAGGGGGCCGACACCGGGGAGCTGTTTTTT
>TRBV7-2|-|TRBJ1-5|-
CASSLARGPQPQHF
TGTGCCAGCAGCTTAGCCCGGGGGCCGCAGCCCCAGCATTTT
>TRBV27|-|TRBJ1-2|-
CASSADSYYGYTF
TGTGCCAGCAGTGCGGACAGCTACTATGGCTACACCTTC
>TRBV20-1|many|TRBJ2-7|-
CSASSLAYEQYF
TGCAGTGCTAGTTCGCTAGCCTACGAGCAGTACTTC
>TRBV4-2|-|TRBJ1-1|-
CASSTWGGGMNTEAFF
TGTGCCAGCAGTACGTGGGGGGGCGGAATGAACACTGAAGCTTTCTTT
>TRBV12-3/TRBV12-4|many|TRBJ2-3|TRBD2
CASSWTSDTDTQYF
TGTGCCAGCAGCTGGACTAGCGACACAGATACGCAGTATTTT
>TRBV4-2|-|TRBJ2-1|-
CASSQGRAPASYNEQFF
TGTGCCAGCAGCCAAGGCCGGGCTCCTGCATCCTACAATGAGCAGTTCTTC
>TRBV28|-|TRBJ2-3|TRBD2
CASSLYWTSGNSTDTQYF
TGTGCCAGCAGTTTATATTGGACTAGCGGGAATAGCACAGATACGCAGTATTTT
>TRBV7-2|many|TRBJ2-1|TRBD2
CASSLAGGHEQFF
TGTGCCAGCAGCTTAGCGGGAGGGCATGAGCAGTTCTTC
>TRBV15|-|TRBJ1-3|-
CATSRDPGQSNTIYF
TGTGCCACCAGCAGAGATCCAGGACAGTCAAACACCATATATTTT
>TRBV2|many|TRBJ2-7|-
CASSAGQKYF
TGTGCCAGCAGTGCGGGCCAGAAGTACTTC
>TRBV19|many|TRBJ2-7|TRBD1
CASSSGTEVGEQYF
TGTGCCAGTAGTTCGGGGACAGAGGTCGGCGAGCAGTACTTC
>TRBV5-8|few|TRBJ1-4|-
CASSPNAGANEKLFF
TGTGCCAGCAGCCCCAACGCCGGGGCTAATGAAAAACTGTTTTTT
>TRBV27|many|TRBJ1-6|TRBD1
CASSSAGDRDGSPLHF
TGTGCCAGCAGTTCTGCGGGGGACAGGGATGGCTCACCCCTCCACTTT
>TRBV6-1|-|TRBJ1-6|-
CASSYGEAYNSPLHF
TGTGCCAGCAGTTACGGGGAGGCCTATAATTCACCCCTCCACTTT
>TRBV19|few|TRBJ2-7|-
CASSILGRRNEQYF
TGTGCCAGTAGTATCTTGGGGAGGAGAAACGAGCAGTACTTC
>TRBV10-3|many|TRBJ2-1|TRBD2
CAISGTAGAGAEQFF
TGTGCCATCAGTGGGACAGCGGGAGCCGGGGCTGAGCAGTTCTTC
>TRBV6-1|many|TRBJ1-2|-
CASTAGPANYGYTF
TGTGCCAGCACGGCAGGGCCCGCTAACTATGGCTACACCTTC
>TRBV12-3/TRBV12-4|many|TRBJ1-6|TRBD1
CASSGQASNSPLHF
TGTGCCAGCAGTGGACAGGCTAGCAATTCACCCCTCCACTTT
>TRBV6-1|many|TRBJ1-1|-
CASREGGQNTEAFF
TGTGCCAGCAGGGAGGGGGGACAGAACACTGAAGCTTTCTTT
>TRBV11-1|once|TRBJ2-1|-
CASTPVFAGNEQFF
TGTGCCAGCACCCCTGTTTTTGCGGGCAATGAGCAGTTCTTC
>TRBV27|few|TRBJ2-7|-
CASSSSTGAYEQYF
TGTGCCAGCAGTTCCTCGACAGGCGCTTACGAGCAGTACTTC
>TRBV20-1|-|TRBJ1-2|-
CSAGHPRASWDYGYTF
TGCAGTGCTGGTCACCCAAGGGCCTCGTGGGACTATGGCTACACCTTC
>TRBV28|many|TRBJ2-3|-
CASSLDTGVSGDTQYF
TGTGCCAGCAGTCTAGACACCGGGGTTTCCGGAGATACGCAGTATTTT
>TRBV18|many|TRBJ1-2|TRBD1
CASSPPGTGAGYTF
TGTGCCAGCTCACCACCAGGAACAGGGGCTGGCTACACCTTC
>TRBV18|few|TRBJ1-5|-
CASTQTRASNQPQHF
TGTGCCAGCACCCAGACAAGGGCTAGCAATCAGCCCCAGCATTTT
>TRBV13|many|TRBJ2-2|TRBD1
CASSSSGTGPTGELFF
TGTGCCAGCAGCTCCTCCGGGACAGGTCCCACCGGGGAGCTGTTTTTT
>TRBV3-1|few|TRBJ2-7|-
CASSPTGALPYEQYF
TGTGCCAGCAGCCCTACGGGGGCCCTCCCCTACGAGCAGTACTTC
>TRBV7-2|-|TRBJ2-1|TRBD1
CASTRGGTGTNEQFF
TGTGCCAGCACCAGGGGGGGGACAGGGACCAATGAGCAGTTCTTC
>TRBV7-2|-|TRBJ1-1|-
CASSLVLAGTEAFF
TGTGCCAGCAGCTTAGTGCTGGCGGGGACTGAAGCTTTCTTT
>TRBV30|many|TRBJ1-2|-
CAWSDDSGGDGYTF
TGTGCCTGGAGTGACGATTCTGGGGGCGATGGCTACACCTTC
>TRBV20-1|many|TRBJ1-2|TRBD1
CSAKGQGGYGYTF
TGCAGTGCTAAGGGACAGGGAGGCTATGGCTACACCTTC
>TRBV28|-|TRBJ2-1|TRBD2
CASSHQRERPYNEQFF
TGTGCCAGCAGCCACCAGCGGGAGAGACCCTACAATGAGCAGTTCTTC
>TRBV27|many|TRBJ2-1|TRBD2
CASGPAKAGPGDEQFF
TGTGCCAGCGGACCTGCGAAAGCGGGACCGGGCGATGAGCAGTTCTTC
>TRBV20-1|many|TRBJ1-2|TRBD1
CSAQTGTGLYTF
TGCAGTGCCCAGACAGGGACCGGCCTCTACACCTTC
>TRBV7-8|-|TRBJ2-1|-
CASSLSGHEFYNEQFF
TGTGCCAGCAGCTTAAGCGGACATGAATTCTACAATGAGCAGTTCTTC
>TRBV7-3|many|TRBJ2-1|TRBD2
CASSSSLGGGAGEQFF
TGTGCCAGCAGCTCCTCGCTGGGCGGGGGGGCCGGTGAGCAGTTCTTC
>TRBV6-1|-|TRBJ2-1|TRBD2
CASKDPGTSASREQFF
TGTGCCAGCAAAGACCCCGGGACTAGCGCGAGCCGGGAGCAGTTCTTC
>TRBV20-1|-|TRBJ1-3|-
CSASRGRDSSGNTIYF
TGCAGTGCTTCCCGGGGGCGGGATAGCTCTGGAAACACCATATATTTT
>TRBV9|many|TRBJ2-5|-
CASSGAPQETQYF
TGTGCCAGCAGCGGAGCTCCCCAAGAGACCCAGTACTTC